Following are 18 T cell receptor beta chains from one sample sequenced in a study of shared clonotypes between healthy human individuals. The repertoire was sequenced with immunoSEQ multiplex PCR; TCRdb's copy has only in-frame clones and lacks some. The sample has more than 90,000 clones, 67% seen once. The material sequenced was memory CD8+ T cells sorted from blood. The subset was: CD45RO+ cells pooled with CCR7-negative TemRA cells. The receptors were gathered from a young man in good health.

The chain links TRBV30 to TRBJ1-5, with D hard to call. This CDR3 has 13 residues. Trimming stripped 4 bases from V and 6 bases from J, with 13 bases between. Per germline, CDR1 GTSNPN and CDR2 SVGIG (reference sequence). As DNA, the CDR3 is TGTGCCTGGAACAGTCTAGGATCTCAGCCCCAGCATTTT. As protein: CAWNSLGSQPQHF.

J is TRBJ2-7 and V is TRBV5-4; D gene unclear. Germline V gene sequence: CDR1 SGHNT, CDR2 YYREEE (reference sequence). CDR3 length: 13 residues. The germline V and J ends were trimmed by 3 bases and 1 base, with 8 bases remaining between them. The CDR3 sequence: CASSSPDSYEQYF. The CDR3 region has the DNA TGTGCCAGCAGCTCACCCGATTCCTACGAGCAGTACTTC.

This clone showed up just a few times. The V and J genes are TRBV25-1 and TRBJ2-3; perhaps TRBD1 as D (6 bases). Germline values: CDR1 MGHDK, CDR2 SYGVNS. The V end was cut by 5 bases, the J end by 3 bases, with 15 bases between. The CDR3 runs 15 residues. The CDR3 DNA is TGTGCCAGCAGTCCATTGGGACAAAAGACAGATACGCAGTATTTT. Its protein product is CASSPLGQKTDTQYF.

DNA for the CDR3: TGTGCCAGCAGCCCGGGACAGGGGGAACCCGGCGAGCAGTACTTC. Protein product: CASSPGQGEPGEQYF. This sequence joins TRBV4-2 and TRBJ2-7; TRBD1 matches at 11 bases. This CDR3 has 15 residues. V lost 4 bases and J lost 6; bases outside the gene matches: 8. CDR1 LGHNA and CDR2 YNFKEQ come from the germline V gene.

In this sample, this clone turned up a few times. The rearrangement joins TRBV7-9 to TRBJ2-7, with D possibly being TRBD2 (5 bases). Trimming shortened V by 5 bases and J by 6 bases, and 11 bases separated the two germline ends. The CDR3 consists of 12 residues. Per germline, CDR1 SEHNR and CDR2 FQNEAQ (reference sequence). The CDR3 nucleotides are TGTGCCAGCAGCCGAGGACTCTCCGAGCAGTACTTC. It encodes CASSRGLSEQYF.

The chain joins TRBV28 to TRBJ2-3; 10 bases match TRBD2. CDR1 and CDR2 (germline): MDHEN, SYDVKM. V lost 6 bases to trimming and J lost 2 bases; unmatched junction nucleotides: 8. The CDR3 runs 16 residues. CDR3 DNA sequence: TGTGCCAGCAGCGGGCGGACTAGCGGAGACACAGATACGCAGTATTTT. This encodes CASSGRTSGDTDTQYF. The full variable domain, completed using reference TRBV28 and TRBJ2-3, is DVKVTQSSRYLVKRTGEKVFLECVQDMDHENMFWYRQDPGLGLRLIYFSYDVKMKEKGDIPEGYSVSREKKERFSLILESASTNQTSMYLCASSGRTSGDTDTQYFGPGTRLTVL.

The V gene is TRBV11-3, the J gene TRBJ2-2; 7 bases are a match to TRBD2. Germline CDR1 reads SGHNT; CDR2 reads YENEEA. V lost 5 bases, J lost 5 bases, and 8 bases stayed unmatched. This CDR3 contains 15 residues. The CDR3 DNA follows: TGTGCCAGCAGCCGAGCGGCGGGAGTGACCGGGGAGCTGTTTTTT. It encodes CASSRAAGVTGELFF.

The genes are TRBV6-6 and TRBJ2-7, with 9 bases aligning to TRBD1. The V and J ends lost 5 bases and 3 bases, in that order; junction bases with no gene match: 8. This CDR3 region has 15 residues. The germline V gene encodes CDR1 MNHNY and CDR2 SVGAGI (reference sequence). CDR3 sequence: CASSRGTGPVYEQYF. The CDR3, as DNA: TGTGCCAGCAGTCGGGGGACAGGGCCCGTCTACGAGCAGTACTTC.

The chain links TRBV28 to TRBJ2-7; 8 positions agree with TRBD2. The CDR3 is made up of 13 amino acids. Germline V lookup: CDR1 MDHEN, CDR2 SYDVKM. The V and J ends lost 5 bases and 4 bases, in that order; junction bases with no gene match: 4. The CDR3 bases are TGTGCCAGCAGTCCGGGACTAGGGTACGAGCAGTACTTC. This gives the protein CASSPGLGYEQYF.

This clone was observed a few times. The gene calls are TRBV11-2 and TRBJ2-1; D is unclear. Germline V gene data show CDR1 as SGHAT and CDR2 as FQNNGV. Trimming left V 5 bases short and J 4 bases short, with 6 bases between. This CDR3 contains 12 residues. The CDR3: CASSEIYNEQFF. CDR3 coding DNA: TGTGCCAGCAGCGAGATTTACAATGAGCAGTTCTTC.

There are a few counts of this clone. The V gene is TRBV5-5, the J gene TRBJ2-1, with D possibly TRBD1 on 6 matching bases. Germline V gene lookup returns CDR1 SGHKS and CDR2 YYEKEE (reference sequence). Trimming pared 0 bases from V and 10 bases from J, leaving 20 bases between. CDR3 size: 16 residues. This CDR3 is CASSLVFTRGNDEQFF. Here the CDR3 DNA reads TGTGCCAGCAGCTTGGTTTTCACCAGGGGAAACGACGAGCAGTTCTTC.

This clone was detected only a few times. The V and J genes are TRBV28 and TRBJ2-1; D is perhaps TRBD2 (5 bases). Germline lookup yields CDR1 MDHEN and CDR2 SYDVKM. This CDR3 is 16 amino acids long. The V end was cut by 5 bases, the J end by 2 bases, with 16 bases between. The CDR3 DNA is TGTGCCAGCAGTGTGACTTTAGGAGGTACCTACAATGAGCAGTTCTTC. This codes for CASSVTLGGTYNEQFF.

The rearrangement uses TRBV30 and TRBJ2-1, with TRBD2 matching over 8 bases. Germline CDR1 GTSNPN, CDR2 SVGIG (reference sequence). V lost 4 bases, J lost 2 bases, and 4 bases stayed unmatched. The CDR3 contains 14 residues. The CDR3 region is CAWTAGRAYNEQFF. The CDR3 DNA is TGTGCCTGGACCGCCGGGAGGGCCTACAATGAGCAGTTCTTC.

The chain couples TRBV6-6 to TRBJ2-1; D is ambiguous. Trimming stripped 2 bases from V and 8 bases from J, with 16 bases between. The CDR3 totals 15 residues. Germline V gene sequence: CDR1 MNHNY, CDR2 SVGAGI (reference sequence). The DNA of the CDR3 is TGTGCCAGCAGTTACCCCCCAGGCACCGTCGATGAGCAGTTCTTC. Its translation: CASSYPPGTVDEQFF.

The V call is TRBV25-1, the J call TRBJ1-1, with D possibly being TRBD1 (5 bases). The germline V gene has CDR1 MGHDK and CDR2 SYGVNS. This CDR3 region has 16 residues. V was pared by 4 bases and J by 5 bases, with 20 bases between. As DNA, the CDR3 is TGTGCCAGCAGTGCCAAAGCTGGTCAGGGTTTTACTGAAGCTTTCTTT. It codes for CASSAKAGQGFTEAFF.

The V call is TRBV9, the J call TRBJ2-1; tentatively, D is TRBD1 (6 bases). Between the trimmed V and J ends, which lost 4 bases and 4 bases, there was a span of 18 bases. Germline CDR1 reads SGDLS; CDR2 reads YYNGEE. The CDR3 runs to 16 residues. The CDR3 bases are TGTGCCAGCAGCCCACCCAGGGGACGATCTTACAATGAGCAGTTCTTC. This sequence encodes CASSPPRGRSYNEQFF.

The rearrangement uses TRBV18 and TRBJ1-1, with D hard to call. CDR1 is KGHSH and CDR2 is LQKENI in the germline V gene. The CDR3 spans 14 residues. Between the trimmed V and J ends, which lost 3 bases and 5 bases, there was a span of 13 bases. CDR3 protein: CASSPPGESTEAFF. The CDR3 DNA reads as TGTGCCAGCTCACCCCCGGGCGAGAGTACTGAAGCTTTCTTT.

This clone was observed a few times. The CDR3 nucleotides are TGTGCCAGCAGCGTAGAGTCTAGCGGGAGAGAGACCCAGTACTTC. Its protein product is CASSVESSGRETQYF. V usage is TRBV9 and J usage is TRBJ2-5, with 10 bases identical to TRBD2. The CDR3 loop spans 15 amino acids. CDR1 SGDLS and CDR2 YYNGEE come from the germline V gene. V shed 0 bases and J 4 bases; nucleotides not matched to a gene: 3.